A single sample gave rise to the 10 T cell receptor delta chains below, sequenced in a study of DNA immune sequencing with unique molecular identifiers. Primers for all 8 TRDV and 4 TRDJ genes amplified genomic DNA in 32-plex. The library had 12-nucleotide UMIs introduced over about 3 barcoding cycles, then a second adapter PCR. TCRdb re-identified clones in the multiplex PCR reads via CATT. Counted here are about 1,500 delta-chain clones, 9.5% to 15% occurring once; the ten biggest clones make up 50% to 70%. Specimen: gamma-delta T cells enriched from blood buffy coat, or unenriched PBMCs (not recorded which). The receptor source for this set is a human donor in good health.

Of note for this clone: A read error is the likely source, as a far larger clone sits one nucleotide away. The same CDR3 also results from other DNA sequences found in this sample. The chain joins TRDV2 to TRDJ1; 9 nucleotides line up with TRDD3. Germline V gene lookup returns CDR1 GEAIGNYY and CDR2 EKD. After removal of 1 base from V and 0 bases from J, the junction contained 14 bases not matched to a gene. This CDR3 comprises 19 residues. The CDR3 is CACDTLSLLGEEYTDKLIF. In nucleotides, the CDR3 is TGTGCCTGTGACACGTTGTCTTTACTGGGGGAAGAGTACACCGATAAACTCATCTTT.

Regarding this clone: Translating this DNA gives a protein that differs at residue 4 from the TCRdb one, which belongs to a much larger clone; a read error is likely, and the protein shown is this translation. The chain is built from TRDV2 and TRDJ1; TRDD3 matches at 8 bases. The CDR3 totals 17 residues. CDR1 GEAIGNYY and CDR2 EKD come from the germline V gene. Here the CDR3 reads CACVTLTGGHDTDKLIF. DNA for the CDR3: TGTGCCTGTGTCACCTTAACTGGGGGGCATGACACCGATAAACTCATCTTT.

This clone is medium-sized (0.01 to 0.1%) by share. CDR3 residues: CACDAVLGDTQYLYTDKLIF. As DNA, the CDR3 is TGTGCCTGTGATGCGGTACTGGGGGATACGCAATACCTGTACACCGATAAACTCATCTTT. V and J are TRDV2 and TRDJ1; 13 nucleotides line up with TRDD3. The length of the CDR3 is 20 residues. Germline trimming cut 4 bases from V and 0 bases from J; bases unmatched to any gene: 16. In germline, CDR1 is GEAIGNYY, CDR2 EKD.

Regarding this clone: Translating this DNA gives a protein that differs at residue 9 from the TCRdb one, which belongs to a much larger clone; a read error is likely, and the protein shown is this translation. The chain links TRDV2 to TRDJ1; TRDD3 agrees at 7 bases. The CDR3 runs to 19 residues. V shed 0 bases and J 6 bases; nucleotides not matched to a gene: 21. Germline assignment: CDR1 GEAIGNYY and CDR2 EKD. This chain's CDR3 is CACDTLVVWDTDPGNKLIF. CDR3 DNA: TGTGCCTGTGACACCCTTGTAGTGTGGGATACTGACCCCGGGAATAAACTCATCTTT.

This clone was observed a handful of times. The protein given by TCRdb reflects a much larger clone and differs at residue 13 from this DNA's translation, likely from a read error; the protein shown is the DNA's translation. This rearrangement joins TRDV2 to TRDJ1; 12 bases align to TRDD3. Germline V gene lookup returns CDR1 GEAIGNYY and CDR2 EKD. The length of the CDR3 is 16 residues. Here the CDR3 DNA reads TGTGCCTGTGACAAGCTGGGGGATACGCAGGCCGATGAACTCATCTTT. Its translation: CACDKLGDTQADELIF.

The J gene call is TRDJ1, but no V gene call exists. The CDR3 sequence is 10 residues long. The CDR3 sequence: CALGELRLFF. The CDR3 DNA sequence: TGTGCTCTTGGGGAACTAAGACTATTCTTC.

Note on this clone: A far larger clone differs by one base, so this is likely a read error. No V gene was called, though TRDJ1 was called as the J gene; no DNA check was done on the table's D call, TRDD3. CDR3 length equals 13 residues. Written as DNA, the CDR3 is TGTGCCTGTGAGACCTGGGGGACCGATAAACTCATCTTT. Translating it yields CACETWGTDKLIF.

As regards this clone: TCRdb attributes to this sequence the protein of a much larger clone, which differs from the DNA translation at residue 15; a read error is likely, and the protein displayed is translated from the DNA. Without a V gene call, the J gene is given as TRDJ1; the table's D call, TRDD3, was not checked against the DNA. CDR3 length: 19 amino acids. The CDR3 DNA reads as TGTGCCTGTTCCCCGCTACGGCCGGGGGTGGGGGATAACACCGGTAAACTCATCTTT. This sequence encodes CACSPLRPGVGDNTGKLIF.

This clone was detected a few times. For this DNA, TCRdb reports the protein of a much larger clone, which diverges at residue 15, most likely from a read error; the protein presented here is translated directly from the DNA. The rearrangement links TRDV2 to TRDJ1, with 13 bases matching TRDD3. The CDR3 covers 19 residues. After removal of 4 bases from V and 8 bases from J, the junction contained 21 bases not matched to a gene. The germline V gene has CDR1 GEAIGNYY and CDR2 EKD. As DNA, the CDR3 is TGTGCCTGTGAAATAGGCCTAAACTGGGGGATACGGGCCGGGTCGAAACTCATCTTT. It specifies CACEIGLNWGIRAGSKLIF.

This clone was recorded a few times. With a much larger clone just one base away, this may be a read error. This chain uses TRDV2 with TRDJ1; 8 bases line up with TRDD3. Germline V gene data show CDR1 as GEAIGNYY and CDR2 as EKD. The CDR3 spans 15 residues. CDR3 coding DNA: TGTGCCTGTTACACTCTGGGGGAACACACCGATAAACTCATCTTT. Residues: CACYTLGEHTDKLIF.